Shown below are 21 T cell receptor beta chains from a single sample sequenced in a study of blood T cell repertoires in COVID-19. The assay was immunoSEQ multiplex PCR, and TCRdb's table has in-frame clones only and misses some. The table lists more than 120,000 clones, 84% of them singletons. What was sequenced was PBMCs or T cells enriched from blood (not recorded which). The source of these receptors is a man in his forties or fifties in a cohort exposed to, infected with or recovered from COVID-19 (not recorded which).

This chain uses TRBV18 with TRBJ2-3, with D possibly matching TRBD1 (5 bases). Germline lookup yields CDR1 KGHSH and CDR2 LQKENI. V lost 5 bases and J 2 bases, leaving 8 bases between the germline ends. The CDR3 has 13 amino acids. Here the CDR3 reads CASSDSITDTQYF. The CDR3 bases are TGTGCCAGCTCAGACAGTATCACAGATACGCAGTATTTT.

The chain has TRBV4-1 and TRBJ1-6, with D uncertain. V lost 0 bases to trimming and J lost 7 bases, with 13 bases between them. Germline-derived CDR1 and CDR2 are MGHRA and YSYEKL. The CDR3 is 16 residues long. The CDR3 sequence: CASSQDSGTLNSPLHF. The CDR3 DNA sequence: TGCGCCAGCAGCCAAGATTCGGGAACTTTAAATTCACCCCTCCACTTT.

The CDR3 sequence: CASSHRAEAFF. CDR3 sequence (DNA): TGTGCCAGCAGCCACAGGGCTGAAGCTTTCTTT. V usage is TRBV6-2 or TRBV6-3 and J usage is TRBJ1-1; TRBD1 might be the D (6 bases). V was trimmed by 6 bases and J by 6 bases, leaving 8 bases between them. The germline V gene has CDR1 MNHEY and CDR2 SVGEGT. The CDR3 is made up of 11 amino acids.

The table lists this clone with a count of one. This chain uses TRBV9 with TRBJ2-5; weak D call: TRBD1 (6 bases). V lost 3 bases to trimming and J lost 5 bases, with 14 bases between them. Germline-derived CDR1 and CDR2 are SGDLS and YYNGEE. The CDR3 loop spans 14 amino acids. This chain's CDR3 is CASSADSQMETQYF. CDR3 bases: TGTGCCAGCAGCGCGGACAGTCAGATGGAGACCCAGTACTTC.

This clone was seen a handful of times. The chain is built from TRBV15 and TRBJ2-1; 7 nucleotides align to TRBD1. Germline V gives CDR1 LNHNV, CDR2 YYDKDF (reference sequence). This CDR3 is built from 14 residues. The V and J ends lost 1 base and 6 bases, in that order; junction bases with no gene match: 3. The CDR3 DNA sequence: TGTGCCACCAGCAGAGGACAGGGAATCAATGAGCAGTTCTTC. Amino acid sequence: CATSRGQGINEQFF.

CDR3 residues: CASSQDRGQPYGYTF. CDR3 bases: TGCGCCAGCAGCCAAGATAGGGGACAGCCATATGGCTACACCTTC. This chain links TRBV4-3 with TRBJ1-2; 7 bases match TRBD1. This CDR3 has 15 residues. Germline CDR1 LGHNA, CDR2 YSLEER. The junction had 6 bases not matched to a gene; V was cut back by 0 bases and J by 5 bases.

The chain is built from TRBV19 and TRBJ1-3; TRBD1 agrees at 7 bases. J gave up 0 bases and V 10 bases, and 15 bases lay outside the gene matches. Germline V CDR1 and CDR2: LNHDA, SQIVND (reference sequence). This CDR3 has 17 amino acids. DNA of the CDR3: TGTGCCACCCAAGATAGCTGGACAGGCCACTCTGGAAACACCATATATTTT. It specifies CATQDSWTGHSGNTIYF. Together with reference TRBV19 and TRBJ1-3, the CDR3 gives the full variable domain: DGGITQSPKYLFRKEGQNVTLSCEQNLNHDAMYWYRQDPGQGLRLIYYSQIVNDFQKGDIAEGYSVSREKKESFPLTVTSAQKNPTAFYLCATQDSWTGHSGNTIYFGEGSWLTVV.

This rearrangement joins TRBV28 to TRBJ2-7; 7 bases map to TRBD1. This CDR3 region has 15 residues. Unmatched junction bases numbered 10, after V lost 5 bases and J lost 3 bases. Germline lookup yields CDR1 MDHEN and CDR2 SYDVKM. CDR3: CASSTIRDSNYEQYF. As DNA, the CDR3 is TGTGCCAGCAGTACGATCCGGGACAGTAACTACGAGCAGTACTTC.

V is TRBV7-3 and J is TRBJ2-3; the match to TRBD2 covers 9 bases. Per germline, CDR1 SGHTA and CDR2 FQGTGA. There are 17 residues in the CDR3. V was pared by 1 base and J by 5 bases, with 10 bases of the junction left unmatched. The CDR3 loop is CASSLNGAGGLQDTQYF. The CDR3 DNA reads TGTGCCAGCAGCTTAAATGGCGCGGGAGGGCTCCAAGATACGCAGTATTTT.

The chain recombines TRBV4-1 with TRBJ2-1, with 9 bases matching TRBD2. This CDR3 contains 17 residues. The germline gives CDR1 MGHRA, CDR2 YSYEKL. V lost 3 bases, J lost 0 bases, and 6 bases stayed unmatched. The CDR3 DNA reads TGCGCCAGCAGCCACATAATGACTAGCGGCTCCTACAATGAGCAGTTCTTC. Protein sequence: CASSHIMTSGSYNEQFF.

The rearrangement links TRBV3-1 (or the pseudogene TRBV3-2) to TRBJ2-7; D gene ambiguous. Germline assignment: CDR1 LGHDT and CDR2 YNNKEL (reference sequence). The CDR3 is made up of 12 amino acids. V gave up 0 bases and J gave up 6 bases, with 6 bases separating them. CDR3 in amino acids: CASSQESGEQYF. The CDR3 coding sequence is TGTGCCAGCAGCCAAGAGTCGGGCGAGCAGTACTTC.

The chain links TRBV9 to TRBJ2-3; D possibly corresponds to TRBD2 (6 bases). Germline V CDR1 and CDR2: SGDLS, YYNGEE. The CDR3 is 15 residues long. Trimming stripped 0 bases from V and 6 bases from J, with 14 bases between. CDR3 sequence (DNA): TGTGCCAGCAGCGTAGGGGAGCGGGCCCGGGATACGCAGTATTTT. Protein product: CASSVGERARDTQYF.

The chain links TRBV7-9 to TRBJ1-5, with D maybe TRBD1 (6 bases). The CDR3 is 15 amino acids. V was shortened by 4 bases and J by 1 base, with 11 bases between the two germline ends. Germline CDR1 reads SEHNR; CDR2 reads FQNEAQ (reference sequence). The CDR3 sequence: CASSWDTESNQPQHF. In DNA form, the CDR3 reads TGTGCCAGCAGCTGGGACACCGAAAGCAATCAGCCCCAGCATTTT.

The V and J genes are TRBV2 and TRBJ1-2; D is unclear. The CDR3 has 14 amino acids. The V and J ends lost 5 bases and 4 bases respectively, with 14 bases between them. The germline CDR1 and CDR2 sequences are SNHLY and FYNNEI. CDR3 protein: CASSLTILGYGYTF. The CDR3 bases are TGTGCCAGCAGTCTGACAATTTTAGGCTATGGCTACACCTTC. The full variable domain, its missing parts supplied by reference TRBV2 and TRBJ1-2, is EPEVTQTPSHQVTQMGQEVILRCVPISNHLYFYWYRQILGQKVEFLVSFYNNEISEKSEIFDDQFSVERPDGSNFTLKIRSTKLEDSAMYFCASSLTILGYGYTFGSGTRLTVV.

This clone was seen a few times. V usage is TRBV9 and J usage is TRBJ2-3, with 7 bases fitting TRBD2. The V and J ends lost 0 bases and 4 bases, in that order; junction bases with no gene match: 14. Germline CDR1 SGDLS, CDR2 YYNGEE. This CDR3 has 18 amino acids. As DNA, the CDR3 is TGTGCCAGCAGCGTAGACCGTGGGGCGGGGGTCAGGTCAGATACGCAGTATTTT. It is translated as CASSVDRGAGVRSDTQYF. The complete variable domain, with remaining parts taken from reference TRBV9 and TRBJ2-3, reads DSGVTQTPKHLITATGQRVTLRCSPRSGDLSVYWYQQSLDQGLQFLIQYYNGEERAKGNILERFSAQQFPDLHSELNLSSLELGDSALYFCASSVDRGAGVRSDTQYFGPGTRLTVL.

This clone appeared a single time. This chain uses TRBV6-2 or TRBV6-3 with TRBJ1-1, with a weak D call TRBD1 (5 bases). The length of the CDR3 is 16 residues. V gave up 2 bases and J gave up 0 bases, with 13 bases separating them. CDR1 MNHEY and CDR2 SVGEGT come from the germline V gene. CDR3 residues: CASSYVLGGLNTEAFF. The DNA for the CDR3 is TGTGCCAGCAGTTACGTTCTTGGGGGGTTGAACACTGAAGCTTTCTTT.

With regard to this clone: The junction departs from the called germline gene at one end, perhaps through a read error. J is TRBJ2-5 and V is TRBV27; D perhaps matches TRBD2 (5 bases). Germline CDR1 reads MNHEY; CDR2 reads SMNVEV (reference sequence). The length of the CDR3 is 14 residues. The CDR3 DNA reads as TGTGCCAGCAGTATATCAACTAGAAGAGAGACCCAGTACTTC. Protein product: CASSISTRRETQYF.

This chain uses TRBV7-8 with TRBJ1-2; TRBD1 is a possible D gene (6 bases). Germline assignment: CDR1 SGHVS and CDR2 FQNEAQ. The length of the CDR3 is 15 residues. V was cut by 4 bases and J by 8 bases, with 20 bases left in between. The CDR3 loop is CASSSLSGGAGGYTF. CDR3 coding DNA: TGTGCCAGCAGCTCCCTGAGTGGGGGGGCCGGAGGCTACACCTTC.

The chain is built from TRBV6-1 and TRBJ2-1; no reliable D call. The germline CDR1 and CDR2 sequences are MNHNS and SASEGT. Trimming left V 3 bases short and J 3 bases short, with 9 bases between. The CDR3 consists of 14 residues. The CDR3 spells CASSEPGYYNEQFF. The CDR3 DNA sequence: TGTGCCAGCAGTGAGCCAGGCTACTACAATGAGCAGTTCTTC.

This sequence joins TRBV7-8 and TRBJ2-3, with D tentatively TRBD2 (5 bases). V was clipped by 5 bases and J by 7 bases, with 16 bases between them. The CDR3 consists of 14 residues. Germline CDR1 is SGHVS and CDR2 is FQNEAQ. CDR3 sequence: CASSPLADWNTQYF. For the CDR3, the DNA is TGTGCCAGCAGCCCCCTCGCGGACTGGAATACGCAGTATTTT.

This clone was recorded once. This chain connects TRBV9 to TRBJ1-1; 8 bases fit TRBD1. Germline CDR1 and CDR2: SGDLS and YYNGEE. With V trimmed by 1 base and J by 5 bases, 7 bases remained unmatched. The CDR3 totals 15 residues. CDR3 sequence: CASSVTTGGSTEAFF. CDR3 nucleotides: TGTGCCAGCAGCGTAACTACAGGGGGTAGTACTGAAGCTTTCTTT.